Shown below are 9 T cell receptor beta chains from a single sample sequenced in a study of blood T cells in healthy people across ages. Primed by a sample-barcoded 5' primer and a J-beta primer mix, a second PCR proceeded for 7 to 11 cycles. Using its own MiXCR run on the 5' RACE reads, TCRdb lists one record per CDR3 protein. This table has about 1 million distinct CDR3 sequences, under 45% appearing once. The source material was blood. Every receptor here comes from a woman aged 55-75 years in good health.

The genes are TRBV12-3 or TRBV12-4 and TRBJ2-7; tentatively, D is TRBD2 (6 bases). This CDR3 has 13 residues. V lost 10 bases and J 5 bases, leaving 18 bases between the germline ends. Here the CDR3 reads CATKTGTGHEQYF. CDR3 DNA sequence: TGTGCCACCAAAACCGGGACTGGTCACGAGCAGTACTTC.

Remarks on this clonotype: The junction departs from germline at one end; a sequencing error may be responsible. V and J are TRBV10-2 and TRBJ1-2, with D unclear. The germline V gene encodes CDR1 WSHSY and CDR2 SAAADI. The CDR3 is 14 amino acids. CDR3 amino acids: CASGESGRAWGYTF. The CDR3 DNA follows: TGCGCCAGCGGTGAGTCAGGAAGGGCCTGGGGCTACACCTTC.

This clonotype was picked up a small number of times. The rearrangement links TRBV14 to TRBJ2-7; a possible D gene is TRBD2 (5 bases). The CDR3 runs 12 residues. Germline CDR1 is SGHDN and CDR2 is FVKESK. Trimming pared 3 bases from V and 4 bases from J, leaving 7 bases between. In nucleotides, the CDR3 is TGTGCCAGCAGCCACGGGGTGTACGAGCAGTACTTC. It yields the protein CASSHGVYEQYF.

The sample holds one count of this clonotype. A read error may account for a junction end that differs from germline. The chain recombines TRBV18 with TRBJ2-5, with D tentatively TRBD2 (6 bases). The CDR3 totals 16 residues. The germline V gene encodes CDR1 KGHSH and CDR2 LQKENI. The CDR3 reads CASSLSPTRRQEAQYF. The CDR3 coding sequence is TGTGCCAGCTCACTATCCCCGACTAGGAGGCAAGAGGCCCAGTACTTC.

This clonotype showed up just a few times. The chain recombines TRBV20-1 with TRBJ2-7, with 10 bases identical to TRBD2. The CDR3 is 15 amino acids. Germline V CDR1 and CDR2: DFQATT, SNEGSKA (reference sequence). V trimming: 1 base; J trimming: 2 bases; junction bases outside the gene matches: 5. CDR3 nucleotide sequence: TGCAGTGCTAGAGTCCCTAGCGGGAGTACCTACGAGCAGTACTTC. This translates into CSARVPSGSTYEQYF.

This clonotype was picked up many times. The chain links TRBV7-3 to TRBJ2-3; D is unclear. Germline V gene data show CDR1 as SGHTA and CDR2 as FQGTGA. The CDR3 consists of 14 residues. Trimming took off 5 bases at V and 4 bases at J, with 13 bases between the two ends. In DNA form, the CDR3 reads TGTGCCAGCAGCCCCCAACCCCCCCCAGATACGCAGTATTTT. As protein: CASSPQPPPDTQYF.

This clonotype was seen a few times. V usage is TRBV27 and J usage is TRBJ2-7; D gene unclear. The germline V and J ends were trimmed by 5 bases and 7 bases, with 9 bases remaining between them. From germline, CDR1 is MNHEY and CDR2 SMNVEV (reference sequence). The CDR3 covers 11 residues. CDR3 nucleotide sequence: TGTGCCAGCAGTCACATGAGGGAGCAGTACTTC. Amino acids: CASSHMREQYF.

V is TRBV7-9 and J is TRBJ2-1; 10 bases match TRBD2. This CDR3 region has 15 residues. Germline loops: CDR1 SEHNR, CDR2 FQNEAQ (reference sequence). V shed 5 bases and J 5 bases; nucleotides not matched to a gene: 6. The CDR3 loop reads CASSRSGRANNEQFF. CDR3 nucleotides: TGTGCCAGCAGCCGAAGCGGGAGGGCCAACAATGAGCAGTTCTTC.

In nucleotides, the CDR3 is TGCAGCGTTGAAGACGGGAGGATCACAGATACGCAGTATTTT. Translating it yields CSVEDGRITDTQYF. V is TRBV29-1 and J is TRBJ2-3, with TRBD2 identical over 7 bases. The germline gives CDR1 SQVTM, CDR2 ANQGSEA. The CDR3 covers 14 residues. The trim removed 0 bases at V and 2 bases at J, leaving 2 bases unmatched.